This TCR beta chain was captured by sequencing in a study of beta chain features in type 1 diabetes. Study as a whole: The study found patients and healthy donors alike in age, gender and cell yields. Study findings and constraints: Shorter TCRB CDR3s, moderately but significantly so, were found in Type 1 diabetes patients in all four CD4+ subsets.

Germline CDR1 SGDLS, CDR2 YYNGEE. Trimming took 1 base from V and 5 from J, leaving 9 bases between them. The CDR3 is 14 amino acids. As every portion of the isolated RNA was reverse transcribed, the sequencing read expressed TCRB transcripts. The data were produced by immunoSEQ multiplex PCR, yet TCRdb's version contains in-frame clones alone and is incomplete. The sample consists of 350,000 to 450,000 clones, around 14% of them appearing once. Details on this clone: Its antigen is not known. This same CDR3 is encoded by further DNA sequences in the sample.

The V call is TRBV9, the J call TRBJ1-4; D is possibly TRBD1 (5 bases). The specimen sequenced was naive CD4+ T cells from blood. The clonotype originates from a man younger than 40 in good health. CDR3: CASSVSGANEKLFF. In nucleotides, the CDR3 is TGTGCCAGCAGCGTAAGCGGGGCAAATGAAAAACTGTTTTTT.